This passage covers 5 T cell receptor beta chains from one sample sequenced in a study of metastatic and nonmetastatic thyroid tumors. TCRdb re-called clones via MiXCR from the PCR reads. Of tens of thousands of clones in the sample, 20% were seen once. There were no patients who had received any treatment before thyroid surgery. Sequenced: blood. All receptors derive from a female donor with papillary thyroid cancer or a benign thyroid nodule (not recorded which). Some clones in this sample may be carry-over from other donors' samples.

This clone was picked up many times. The same CDR3 can be traced to other DNA sequences in this sample. The V gene is TRBV7-9, the J gene TRBJ2-5; 7 nucleotides align to TRBD2. The CDR3 is 17 residues long. V dropped 7 bases and J dropped 1; count of bases not matched to a gene: 15. Germline CDR1 reads SEHNR; CDR2 reads FQNEAQ (reference sequence). The CDR3 coding sequence is TGTGCCAGCAACAATATTATGGGGGGGAGTTTCCAAGAGACCCAGTACTTC. Protein product: CASNNIMGGSFQETQYF.

The table lists this clone with many counts. This chain uses TRBV19 with TRBJ1-4; D unclear. The germline V gene encodes CDR1 LNHDA and CDR2 SQIVND (reference sequence). V lost 3 bases and J lost 4, with 15 bases in between. The CDR3 sequence is 16 residues long. The CDR3 loop reads CASSMEGRPGNEKLFF. DNA for the CDR3: TGTGCCAGTAGTATGGAGGGCCGGCCGGGTAATGAAAAACTGTTTTTT. Filled out from reference TRBV19 and TRBJ1-4, the complete variable domain reads DGGITQSPKYLFRKEGQNVTLSCEQNLNHDAMYWYRQDPGQGLRLIYYSQIVNDFQKGDIAEGYSVSREKKESFPLTVTSAQKNPTAFYLCASSMEGRPGNEKLFFGSGTQLSVL.

The genes are TRBV11-2 and TRBJ2-1; TRBD2 matches at 7 bases. CDR1 is SGHAT, CDR2 FQNNGV, per germline. The junction had 9 bases not matched to a gene; V was cut back by 1 base and J by 3 bases. This CDR3 has 17 amino acids. CDR3 amino acids: CASSLALGLAVYNEQFF. CDR3 sequence (DNA): TGTGCCAGCAGCTTAGCTCTGGGGCTAGCGGTCTACAATGAGCAGTTCTTC.

There are many counts of this clone. The chain is built from TRBV3-1 and TRBJ2-1, with D tentatively TRBD2 (6 bases). The V end lost 6 bases, the J end lost 3 bases, and 18 bases lay between the germline ends. In germline, CDR1 is LGHDT, CDR2 YNNKEL (reference sequence). The CDR3 consists of 16 residues. CDR3 amino acids: CASSLSGTRFYNEQFF. The CDR3 DNA follows: TGTGCCAGCAGTCTCTCGGGGACTCGATTCTACAATGAGCAGTTCTTC.

V usage is TRBV5-4 and J usage is TRBJ1-2; D gene ambiguous. The V end was cut by 0 bases, the J end by 3 bases, with 9 bases between. There are 14 residues in the CDR3. Germline V lookup: CDR1 SGHNT, CDR2 YYREEE (reference sequence). Here the CDR3 reads CASSLEVLDYGYTF. CDR3 nucleotide sequence: TGTGCCAGCAGCTTGGAGGTTCTGGACTATGGCTACACCTTC.